This T cell receptor (beta chain) was captured by sequencing in a study of beta chain features in type 1 diabetes. Study-wide results and caveats: Sampled from patients, naive, central memory and Treg TCRB repertoires appeared more similar than those sampled from healthy donors.

This clone was observed a handful of times. Its antigen remains unknown. At the DNA level, this CDR3 is encoded by other sequences in the same sample as well. The study reverse transcribed the entire isolated RNA, so it sequenced expressed TCRB transcripts. This table comes from immunoSEQ multiplex PCR, and its TCRdb copy is limited to in-frame clones, with some not included. The sample has hundreds of thousands of clones, approximately 14% seen once. Germline CDR1 is SGHTA and CDR2 is FQGNSA. The trim removed 5 bases at V and 5 bases at J, leaving 3 bases unmatched. The CDR3 covers 13 residues. The sequenced material came from naive CD4+ T cells from blood. This clonotype originated in a man aged 25-40 years in good health. The chain employs TRBV7-2 and TRBJ2-5; 9 bases agree with TRBD1. CDR3 loop: CASSPQGAETQYF. The CDR3 nucleotides are TGTGCCAGCAGCCCACAGGGGGCGGAGACCCAGTACTTC.